This T cell receptor beta chain was profiled in a study of graft-versus-host responses after intestinal transplantation (dated by TCRdb to the early 2020s). Broadly, across the study: The transplants that recipients received were multivisceral, liver-intestinal, or isolated intestinal. The cohort enrolled 24 intestinal transplant recipients including one retransplant, and a few patients lacking pretransplant specimens were excluded. A peak of at least 4% donor T cells among recipient peripheral blood mononuclear cells was the definition used for donor T cell macrochimerism. To identify alloreactive clones, pre-transplant mixed lymphocyte reaction products were sequenced and compared with unstimulated pre-transplant donor and recipient T cells. Every recipient was given anti-thymocyte globulin induction, followed by around three years of maintenance tacrolimus and steroids. Instead of going to the commercial service, samples from a few later patients were sequenced in-house on an Illumina MiSeq and processed with MiXCR. After intestinal transplantation, graft-versus-host and host-versus-graft alloreactive T cell clones in the graft, circulation and bone marrow were tracked using bulk TCR-beta CDR3 sequencing. Paper-wide results and their limitations: Early after transplant, peak levels of circulating GvH clones were associated with declines in HvG clones. GvH clones were detected in recipient bone marrow, and some of these GvH clones were observed earlier in ileal mucosa or blood, consistent with an intestinal mucosal origin. High GvH to HvG T cell clonal ratios were observed in the allografts of patients with donor T cell macrochimerism. The conclusions were limited by the relatively low number and heterogeneity of the intestinal transplant patients.

This clone was detected once. Its target antigen remains unknown. Qualities for individual bases were not recorded, and no much larger clone is one base off. What the time point label conveys for this sample: cells obtained before transplantation from donor or recipient. CD3+CD4+ and CD3+CD8+ populations were FACS-sorted from unstimulated pre-transplant donor and recipient cells taken from spleen or lymph nodes. Measured from the cysteine to the phenylalanine, the CDR3 is 14 residues long. Only the CDR3 region is kept as DNA, spanning 42 bases read in frame from base 1. According to the germline V gene, CDR1 reads SGHNT and CDR2 reads YENEEA. V loses 5 bases, J loses 4 bases, and the germline ends lie 15 bases apart. Libraries were built with the immunoSEQ multiplex PCR assay. In most patients, genomic DNA was isolated using the Qiagen DNeasy Blood and Tissue Kit and sent frozen to Adaptive Biotechnologies for TCR sequencing. Adaptive Biotechnologies carried out high-throughput TCR-beta CDR3 sequencing of genomic DNA for most patients. As for how the authors treated the data: Adaptive's ImmunoSEQ software supplied the TCR sequencing data for around 17 patients, while MiXCR and VDJtools were used to process a few other patients. CD4 versus CD8 sorting errors were corrected by removing sequences found in both subsets at a frequency ratio below 5:1. CDR3 nucleotide sequences shared by donor and recipient were removed because the origin of these sequences could not be assigned. Alloreactive clones required at least 2-fold expansion over unstimulated cells and minimum CFSE-low frequency of 0.002% (template counts) or 0.001% (read counts). Mappable clones were those detected in sequenced pre-transplant spleen, lymph node, or MLR CFSE-low populations of the donor or recipient. Cumulative frequency of alloreactive clones was calculated as a percentage of all sequences weighted by copy number. What TCRdb holds here is the immuneACCESS table cut down to in-frame rearrangements. Part of the clones is not present; checked against another copy, under half of the missing clones reflect an unresolved V gene, and the others are unexplained. Clone size and V and J calls were adopted from that table, with D and trimming inferred from the DNA. The sample table shows approximately 89,000 clones, and over 80% are seen once. Jointly, the top ten make up approximately 1.1% of the sample.

The specimen comprised unstimulated CD8+ T cells sorted from spleen or lymph node cells, sampled before transplant. The receptor comes from a human donor who was the organ donor for an intestinal transplant. The chain is assembled from TRBV11-3 and TRBJ2-7; a tentative D call is TRBD2 (5 bases match). The DNA is as follows: TGTGCCAGCAGCGACCAGAGGAGGCCTTACGAGCAGTACTTC. This codes for CASSDQRRPYEQYF.